This passage covers 5 T cell receptor beta chains from one sample sequenced in a study of CD8 T cells in ankylosing spondylitis. These receptors lack a known antigen. One entry per CDR3 protein results from TCRdb running MiXCR on the 5' RACE reads. The repertoire includes hundreds of thousands of distinct CDR3 sequences, 10% to 15% of them detected once, and nearly 7% sits in the top ten. Study findings and constraints: Within ankylosing spondylitis blood, a TCR beta motif made up of under 10 highly homologous variants appeared to be characteristic.

Specimen: blood, either unsorted or a sorted T cell fraction (not recorded which). The receptors derive from a male donor with ankylosing spondylitis.

This clonotype showed up just a few times. The chain is built from TRBV11-2 and TRBJ1-2; 7 bases line up with TRBD1. The CDR3 is made up of 18 amino acids. J was trimmed by 0 bases and V by 5 bases; bases with no gene match: 15. From germline, CDR1 is SGHAT and CDR2 FQNNGV. The CDR3 nucleotides read TGTGCCAGCAGCCCATTGACAGGGAAGGCGCTACCTAACTATGGCTACACCTTC. Translation gives CASSPLTGKALPNYGYTF.

The DNA for the CDR3 is TGTGCCAGCAGTTCTACTAGCGGGAGTTCCCACGAGCAGTACTTC. This gives the protein CASSSTSGSSHEQYF. The chain is built from TRBV5-5 and TRBJ2-7; TRBD2 agrees at 11 bases. V dropped 5 bases and J dropped 5; count of bases not matched to a gene: 9. Germline V gene lookup returns CDR1 SGHKS and CDR2 YYEKEE (reference sequence). This CDR3 is built from 15 residues.

This clonotype was seen at least ten times. In DNA, the CDR3 is TGTGCCAGCAGACCGGCCGTCTCTGGAAACACCATATATTTT. It translates to CASRPAVSGNTIYF. The V call is TRBV7-2, the J call TRBJ1-3; unclear D gene. V lost 6 bases to trimming and J lost 0 bases, with 9 bases between them. The CDR3 loop spans 14 amino acids. Per the germline V gene, CDR1 is SGHTA and CDR2 is FQGNSA.

There are a few counts of this clonotype. The rearrangement uses TRBV28 and TRBJ1-6, with D perhaps matching TRBD1 (6 bases). The V end was cut by 7 bases, the J end by 12 bases, with 19 bases between. The CDR3 covers 14 residues. CDR1 MDHEN and CDR2 SYDVKM come from the germline V gene. The CDR3 region has the DNA TGTGCCAGCAATCCTATGGGGGGGCGAGGACCCCTCCACTTT. Protein sequence: CASNPMGGRGPLHF.

This clonotype was seen a few times. The chain combines TRBV20-1 with TRBJ2-3; tentative D call: TRBD2 (6 bases). The CDR3 is 13 residues long. V gave up 6 bases and J gave up 5 bases, with 15 bases separating them. Germline CDR1 reads DFQATT; CDR2 reads SNEGSKA (reference sequence). Here the CDR3 reads CSAIGGPVDTQYF. As DNA, the CDR3 is TGCAGTGCCATCGGAGGGCCGGTAGATACGCAGTATTTT.